This T cell receptor (beta chain) was sequenced during a study of CD8 T cells in ankylosing spondylitis. Points from the study as a whole: A TCR beta motif of about 8 highly homologous variants appeared characteristic of ankylosing spondylitis blood.

V gave up 7 bases and J gave up 7 bases; unmatched junction bases: 10. This CDR3 has 14 residues. Remarks on this clonotype: Its antigen remains unknown.

Each TCR beta library was made by quantitative 5'-RACE that incorporated molecular barcodes. TCRdb reanalysed the 5' RACE reads using MiXCR and keeps one entry per CDR3 protein. The sample has almost 400,000 distinct CDR3 sequences; 20% to 25% are singletons. Sequencing used blood, either unsorted or a sorted T cell fraction (not recorded which). The clonotype comes from a male donor with ankylosing spondylitis. V is TRBV12-3 or TRBV12-4 and J is TRBJ2-1; TRBD1 matches 7 bases. Here the CDR3 reads CASTPDRELNEQFF. As DNA, the CDR3 is TGTGCCAGCACCCCTGACAGGGAATTGAATGAGCAGTTCTTC.